This TCR beta chain appears in the sequencing data of a study of OX40 agonist ivuxolimab in advanced cancers. General observations from the study: Expanded clones belonging to CD8+ T cells outnumbered, on average, those of CD4+. Partial responders treated at 0.1-3.0 mg/kg exhibited clonal expansion among the lowest measured.

The length of the CDR3 is 14 residues. The V gene's germline CDR1 is SGHNT and CDR2 YYREEE (reference sequence). Trimming at V came to 4 bases and at J to 1 base, leaving 4 bases not matched to a gene. This clone occurred a few times. Antigen unknown. Cycle 7 day 1, cycle 4 day 1, and baseline were the timepoints at which blood was sampled. This table comes from immunoSEQ multiplex PCR, and its TCRdb copy is limited to in-frame clones, with some not included. The sample has almost 70,000 clones, around 80% seen once. The rearrangement joins TRBV5-4 to TRBJ2-5; TRBD1 matches 7 bases. This material consisted of CD4+ or CD8+ T cells sorted from blood, taken in a trial of the OX40 agonist ivuxolimab. The TCR comes from an adult with an advanced solid tumor such as melanoma, head and neck, liver or kidney cancer. This CDR3 is CASSPGTAQETQYF. CDR3 in DNA: TGTGCCAGCAGCCCTGGGACAGCCCAAGAGACCCAGTACTTC.